The rows below give T cell receptor beta chains drawn from one sample of a study of cytomegalovirus exposure and HLA in healthy donors. Sequenced by immunoSEQ multiplex PCR; TCRdb stores in-frame clones only, minus some. Of fewer than 200,000 clones in the sample, roughly four fifths were seen once. Sequencing was carried out using PBMCs. The source of these receptors is a woman between 50 and 59 years old in good health and CMV-seronegative. CDR3s include the opening cysteine and the closing phenylalanine or tryptophan. Each record gives: CDR3 protein, V gene, CDR3 length.

CDR3 protein: CASSPKAGGYHNEQFF
V gene: TRBV27
CDR3 length: 16

CDR3 protein: CASSFRDKQTEAFF
V gene: TRBV5-5
CDR3 length: 14

CDR3 protein: CASSRGLATDNEQFF
V gene: TRBV5-4
CDR3 length: 15

CDR3 protein: CASSLAKGLGTDTQYF
V gene: TRBV5-4
CDR3 length: 16

CDR3 protein: CASSLDVGAPNSPLHF
V gene: TRBV7-2
CDR3 length: 16

CDR3 protein: CASSQGPGAGNEQFF
V gene: TRBV4-3
CDR3 length: 15

CDR3 protein: CASSYSRGWRGYTF
V gene: TRBV6-5
CDR3 length: 14

CDR3 protein: CASIPGLNGETQYF
V gene: TRBV2
CDR3 length: 14

CDR3 protein: CSVGPGGNQPQHF
V gene: TRBV29-1
CDR3 length: 13

CDR3 protein: CASSFRDSRGYTF
V gene: TRBV7-2
CDR3 length: 13

CDR3 protein: CASSLNPQFQETQYF
V gene: TRBV7-9
CDR3 length: 15

CDR3 protein: CASSSGQAEYNEQFF
V gene: TRBV7-7
CDR3 length: 15

CDR3 protein: CASSYSAGSGNTIYF
V gene: TRBV6-5
CDR3 length: 15

CDR3 protein: CASSSLGGENSEQFF
V gene: TRBV27
CDR3 length: 15

CDR3 protein: CASSDGTGETQYF
V gene: TRBV2
CDR3 length: 13

CDR3 protein: CASSLASDNEQFF
V gene: TRBV5-4
CDR3 length: 13

CDR3 protein: CASSLVPGVYGGYTF
V gene: TRBV11-2
CDR3 length: 15

CDR3 protein: CASSQENSGDSYEQYF
V gene: TRBV4-3
CDR3 length: 16

CDR3 protein: CASSQDFGTGELFF
V gene: TRBV4-3
CDR3 length: 14

CDR3 protein: CASSPKTSGGTNEQFF
V gene: TRBV7-9
CDR3 length: 16

CDR3 protein: CASSFTGDTGELFF
V gene: TRBV5-1
CDR3 length: 14

CDR3 protein: CASSHPGGPAGELFF
V gene: TRBV7-9
CDR3 length: 15

CDR3 protein: CAISEDSSYGYTF
V gene: TRBV10-3
CDR3 length: 13

CDR3 protein: CASSLAASYNEQFF
V gene: TRBV7-2
CDR3 length: 14

CDR3 protein: CASKLAGGFDEQFF
V gene: TRBV7-2
CDR3 length: 14

CDR3 protein: CASSGRGGSGSYNEQFF
V gene: TRBV9
CDR3 length: 17

CDR3 protein: CASSIKGLAKAGEQYF
V gene: TRBV5-4
CDR3 length: 16

CDR3 protein: CSVALGTSYYNEQFF
V gene: TRBV29-1
CDR3 length: 15

CDR3 protein: CASSLDSSLGAFF
V gene: TRBV7-9
CDR3 length: 13

CDR3 protein: CASTNNSPLHF
V gene: TRBV6-6
CDR3 length: 11

CDR3 protein: CASSSRLAGARTDTQYF
V gene: TRBV5-4
CDR3 length: 17

CDR3 protein: CASRGPATDTQYF
V gene: TRBV18
CDR3 length: 13

CDR3 protein: CATCLQGVNSPLHF
V gene: TRBV10-3
CDR3 length: 14